Listed below are T cell receptor beta chains from one sample, sequenced in a study of CD8+CD57+ T cells in acquired aplastic anemia. TCRdb processed the reads anew with MiXCR; each CDR3 protein has one entry. The sample has about 160,000 distinct CDR3 sequences, 35% to 55% seen once. The sample consisted of sorted CD4+, CD8+, or CD8+CD57+ T cells (not recorded which) from PBMCs. These receptors were obtained from a human donor in good health. The conserved cysteine and the conserved F or W are not part of the CDR3 here.

j_gene	v_gene	CDR3aa
TRBJ2-1	TRBV7-2	ASRPRLAGGNEQF
TRBJ1-2	TRBV2	ASSWTGTEGYT
TRBJ1-6	TRBV11-3	ASSLDPNSPLH
TRBJ1-1	TRBV20-1	SARGQGGLNTEAF
TRBJ1-2	TRBV29-1	SAGQGNHGYT
TRBJ2-7	TRBV11-3	ASSLPHSAYEQY
TRBJ2-7	TRBV20-1	SARDPRGHEQY
TRBJ2-1	TRBV2	TSSEEIADEQF
TRBJ1-1	TRBV20-1	SAPAGGRMNTEAF
TRBJ2-7	TRBV7-8	ASSLVTGATTYEQY
TRBJ1-5	TRBV29-1	SVRETAADNQPQH
TRBJ2-2	TRBV7-7	ASSPRTANTGELF
TRBJ2-3	TRBV20-1	SANRGADTQY
TRBJ1-3	TRBV6-1	ASSGRDSVNTIY
TRBJ2-7	TRBV6-6	ASSYRQREYEQY
TRBJ1-4	TRBV19	ASSIRTLPGVREKLF
TRBJ2-3	TRBV20-1	SAGPSAQY
TRBJ2-3	TRBV9	ASSVDGGRDTQY
TRBJ1-2	TRBV5-4	ASSYDTEYGYT
TRBJ2-7	TRBV20-1	SASGGGASEQY
TRBJ2-1	TRBV20-1	SAHHRLVNEQF
TRBJ2-1	TRBV27	ASSSLGAGDYNEQF
TRBJ1-4	TRBV2	ASSAPRGANEKLF
TRBJ1-5	TRBV6-2/TRBV6-3	ASSPPVLGEPQH
TRBJ2-3	TRBV12-3/TRBV12-4	ASSFPGSGTGTDTQY
TRBJ1-4	TRBV7-8	ASSLGQGRGDWF
TRBJ2-5	TRBV4-3	ASSQEGFSETQY
TRBJ1-1	TRBV5-6	ASTGLVRGPGEAF
TRBJ1-1	TRBV20-1	SARPRWGAEAF
TRBJ2-7	TRBV14	ASSQWSEQY
TRBJ1-6	TRBV5-1	ASSNGGFDSPLH
TRBJ2-2	TRBV5-1	ASSLDGSGAGELF
TRBJ2-3	TRBV7-7	ASSLSSGGNTDTQY
TRBJ1-2	TRBV12-3/TRBV12-4	ASSFEGGYGYT
TRBJ2-2	TRBV14	ASSPRTAATGELF
TRBJ2-7	TRBV6-5	ASSYLAGSSYEQY
TRBJ2-3	TRBV7-8	ASSWGGFSSTDTQY
TRBJ1-1	TRBV20-1	SARAPQILNTEAF
TRBJ2-7	TRBV19	ASSGAITYEQY
TRBJ1-2	TRBV10-2	ASRGLAGAVYGYT
TRBJ2-7	TRBV7-2	ASTKGQPRYYEQY
TRBJ1-5	TRBV30	AWSGARGSNQPQH
TRBJ2-7	TRBV20-1	SARELAGGHYEQY
TRBJ2-3	TRBV10-1	ASSESGTGDTQY
TRBJ2-5	TRBV7-9	ASLTGGQETQY
TRBJ2-2	TRBV20-1	SARDSNRGLAITGELF
TRBJ1-1	TRBV13	ASSFGGQNTDAF
TRBJ2-1	TRBV10-3	AALRLAGGPNEQF
TRBJ2-5	TRBV5-1	ASGPGGTSGSGETQY
TRBJ2-1	TRBV19	ASSIEAANSYNEQF
TRBJ2-1	TRBV11-1	ASRPGTSGGDGNEWQF
TRBJ2-5	TRBV12-3/TRBV12-4	ASSFAGAVGTQY
TRBJ2-7	TRBV2	ASTSGTGRSYEQY
TRBJ1-1	TRBV25-1	ASSYLQGTEAF
TRBJ2-5	TRBV10-3	AISESRAGGQETQY
TRBJ2-2	TRBV24-1	ATSRKSGELF
TRBJ1-3	TRBV7-2	ASSPQGNTIY
TRBJ1-1	TRBV7-2	ASSAGQGETEAF
TRBJ1-2	TRBV12-3/TRBV12-4	ASSPQGQGTNYGYT